This TCR beta chain was found in a study of T cells after posttransplantation cyclophosphamide. Notes on the study in general: After PTCy, TRB diversity resembled that of CNI/methotrexate controls. Tissue-infiltrating T cells from skin or gut overlapped little with blood T cells. Later post-transplant blood repertoires were often dominated by donor CD8+ memory clones.

Trimming stripped 6 bases from V and 1 base from J, with 9 bases between. The CDR3 consists of 13 residues. Germline V gives CDR1 SNHLY, CDR2 FYNNEI. Profiling relied on immunoSEQ multiplex PCR, and the TCRdb table lists in-frame clones only, not all of them. The sample gives under 8,500 clones, about four fifths of which show up once; 15% to 20% is in the top ten. Busulfan-fludarabine conditioning, marrow transplant, and cyclophosphamide on days +3 and +4 were administered. Turning to this clone: The antigen is not known.

V and J are TRBV2 and TRBJ1-1, with a tentative D call TRBD1 (5 bases). This clonotype was sampled from a female patient aged 40-50 years who received an allogeneic stem cell transplant from a related donor, was CMV-positive, and had no GVHD. Some T cells may have originated in the graft donor. The sequencing here drew on CD4+ T cells sorted from blood, taken around 1,100 days after allogeneic stem cell transplant with posttransplant cyclophosphamide. CDR3 sequence (DNA): TGTGCCAGCAGCAGGGAGGCGAACACTGAAGCTTTCTTT. Its translation is CASSREANTEAFF.